The rows below give T cell receptor beta chains drawn from one sample of a study of T cells in Graves' hyperthyroidism and ophthalmopathy. TCRdb analysed the multiplex PCR reads with MiXCR anew, one entry per CDR3 protein. The sample has a few hundred thousand distinct CDR3 sequences, roughly 15% seen once. Input material: blood. Receptors were obtained from a woman aged 25 to 45 with Graves' ophthalmopathy. Each CDR3 is given with its conserved first and last residue. D genes are given only for firm matches. Only some rows state a clone size, as once, few, many or a class for expanded clones.

abundance: many
d_gene: NA
v_gene: TRBV2
j_gene: TRBJ1-1
len: 13
CDR3nt: TGTGCCAGCAGCCTACAGATGCTTTTGGAAGCTTTCTTT
CDR3aa: CASSLQMLLEAFF

abundance: NA
d_gene: NA
v_gene: TRBV19
j_gene: TRBJ1-3
len: 17
CDR3nt: TGTGCCAGTAGTATAGATCTGGACCGAAGCTCTGGAAACACCATATATTTT
CDR3aa: CASSIDLDRSSGNTIYF

abundance: many
d_gene: NA
v_gene: TRBV2
j_gene: TRBJ1-1
len: 14
CDR3nt: TGTGCCAGCAGTGAGGATAGTCAATACACTGAAGCTTTCTTT
CDR3aa: CASSEDSQYTEAFF

abundance: NA
d_gene: TRBD2
v_gene: TRBV5-1
j_gene: TRBJ2-1
len: 13
CDR3nt: TGCGCCAGCACCGCGGTGGGGGGGAATGAGCAGTTCTTC
CDR3aa: CASTAVGGNEQFF

abundance: many
d_gene: NA
v_gene: TRBV5-6
j_gene: TRBJ1-5
len: 15
CDR3nt: TGTGCCAGCAGCTTAGGGGTAGGAGGCAATCAGCCCCAGCATTTT
CDR3aa: CASSLGVGGNQPQHF

abundance: many
d_gene: TRBD1
v_gene: TRBV10-1
j_gene: TRBJ1-1
len: 17
CDR3nt: TGCGCCAGCAGGCATCCGGGACAGGGAGTGAAGAACACTGAAGCTTTCTTT
CDR3aa: CASRHPGQGVKNTEAFF

abundance: many
d_gene: TRBD2
v_gene: TRBV20-1
j_gene: TRBJ2-1
len: 16
CDR3nt: TGCAGTGCTAATCCCATGCGGGGGGGTCGCTACAATGAGCAGTTCTTC
CDR3aa: CSANPMRGGRYNEQFF

abundance: NA
d_gene: TRBD2
v_gene: TRBV12-3/TRBV12-4
j_gene: TRBJ2-7
len: 14
CDR3nt: TGTGCCAGCAGTTTGTCCGGGACCGGGAGGGAGCAGTACTTC
CDR3aa: CASSLSGTGREQYF

abundance: few
d_gene: NA
v_gene: TRBV28
j_gene: TRBJ1-4
len: 15
CDR3nt: TGTGCCAGCAGTTTCTTCCTGGAAACTAATGAAAAACTGTTTTTT
CDR3aa: CASSFFLETNEKLFF

abundance: few
d_gene: TRBD1
v_gene: TRBV6-1
j_gene: TRBJ1-5
len: 14
CDR3nt: TGTGCCAGCGGAGTGGGACAGGGGTGTCAGCCCCAGCATTTT
CDR3aa: CASGVGQGCQPQHF

abundance: few
d_gene: TRBD2
v_gene: TRBV2
j_gene: TRBJ2-2
len: 14
CDR3nt: TGTGCCAACTACGGGGGGGGGAACACCGGGGAGCTGTTTTTT
CDR3aa: CANYGGGNTGELFF

abundance: few
d_gene: NA
v_gene: TRBV19
j_gene: TRBJ2-2
len: 15
CDR3nt: TGTGCCAGTAGTATTTCCAGGGCGAACACCGGGGAGCTGTTTTTT
CDR3aa: CASSISRANTGELFF

abundance: few
d_gene: NA
v_gene: TRBV9
j_gene: TRBJ1-6
len: 16
CDR3nt: TGTGCCAGCAGCGTAGACGACAGGTCGCCGGGGTCACCCCTCCACTTT
CDR3aa: CASSVDDRSPGSPLHF

abundance: many
d_gene: NA
v_gene: TRBV2
j_gene: TRBJ2-5
len: 14
CDR3nt: TGTGCCAGCAACCCCGGACAGTACCAAGAGACCCAGTACTTC
CDR3aa: CASNPGQYQETQYF

abundance: many
d_gene: NA
v_gene: TRBV6-5
j_gene: TRBJ1-1
len: 15
CDR3nt: TGTGCCAGCAGTTACGGGGGGGCGCGGGACACTGAAGCTTTCTTT
CDR3aa: CASSYGGARDTEAFF

abundance: few
d_gene: TRBD1
v_gene: TRBV19
j_gene: TRBJ2-5
len: 16
CDR3nt: TGTGCCAGTAGTCTCAGACAGGGGGTCGGCATTGAGACCCAGTACTTC
CDR3aa: CASSLRQGVGIETQYF

abundance: many
d_gene: TRBD1
v_gene: TRBV28
j_gene: TRBJ1-4
len: 14
CDR3nt: TGTGCCAGCAGTTTCGGGACAGGGGGCGAAAAACTGTTTTTT
CDR3aa: CASSFGTGGEKLFF

abundance: few
d_gene: NA
v_gene: TRBV9
j_gene: TRBJ2-1
len: 15
CDR3nt: TGTGCCAGCAGCCCCCGGGCTACCTCTTACAATGAGCAGTTCTTC
CDR3aa: CASSPRATSYNEQFF

abundance: many
d_gene: NA
v_gene: TRBV14
j_gene: TRBJ1-6
len: 16
CDR3nt: TGTGCCAGCAGCCAAGATTGGGGGACCTATAATTCACCCCTCCACTTT
CDR3aa: CASSQDWGTYNSPLHF

abundance: many
d_gene: NA
v_gene: TRBV6-1
j_gene: TRBJ2-1
len: 16
CDR3nt: TGTGCCAGCAGTTATGATCACAGTTGGGGGAACAATGAGCAGTTCTTC
CDR3aa: CASSYDHSWGNNEQFF

abundance: few
d_gene: NA
v_gene: TRBV10-3
j_gene: TRBJ2-7
len: 12
CDR3nt: TGTGCCACGGGGGAGTCAGTCTACGAGCAGTACTTC
CDR3aa: CATGESVYEQYF

abundance: few
d_gene: NA
v_gene: TRBV7-3
j_gene: TRBJ2-1
len: 18
CDR3nt: TGTGCCAGCAGCTTAGGTGCGGACTCCAGATTCTCCTACAATGAGCAGTTCTTC
CDR3aa: CASSLGADSRFSYNEQFF

abundance: many
d_gene: NA
v_gene: TRBV20-1
j_gene: TRBJ2-7
len: 12
CDR3nt: TGCAGTGCTAGGGTCGGCTCCTACGAGCAGTACTTC
CDR3aa: CSARVGSYEQYF

abundance: few
d_gene: NA
v_gene: TRBV9
j_gene: TRBJ1-3
len: 12
CDR3nt: TGTGCCAGCAGTAGAGCTGGAAACACCATATATTTT
CDR3aa: CASSRAGNTIYF

abundance: many
d_gene: TRBD2
v_gene: TRBV20-1
j_gene: TRBJ2-7
len: 16
CDR3nt: TGCAGTGCTAGATTTCCGACTAGCGGTACTTTCTACGAGCAGTACTTC
CDR3aa: CSARFPTSGTFYEQYF

abundance: many
d_gene: NA
v_gene: TRBV27
j_gene: TRBJ1-2
len: 14
CDR3nt: TGTGCCAGCAGTTCCCCCGCGGGCAACCATGGCTACACCTTC
CDR3aa: CASSSPAGNHGYTF

abundance: few
d_gene: TRBD1
v_gene: TRBV7-9
j_gene: TRBJ2-7
len: 14
CDR3nt: TGTACCAGCAGCGACAGGGGGTCAACCTACGAGCAGTACTTC
CDR3aa: CTSSDRGSTYEQYF

abundance: NA
d_gene: NA
v_gene: TRBV7-2
j_gene: TRBJ1-1
len: 11
CDR3nt: TGTGCCAGCAGCTTAGTGACAGAAGCTTTCTTT
CDR3aa: CASSLVTEAFF

abundance: many
d_gene: NA
v_gene: TRBV18
j_gene: TRBJ2-3
len: 18
CDR3nt: TGTGCCAGCTCACCATTTATAACTGGTCGAAATAGCACAGATACGCAGTATTTT
CDR3aa: CASSPFITGRNSTDTQYF

abundance: NA
d_gene: NA
v_gene: TRBV5-6
j_gene: TRBJ2-7
len: 14
CDR3nt: TGTGCCAGCAGCTTGGGGGGTGTGGGGAACGAGCAGTACTTC
CDR3aa: CASSLGGVGNEQYF

abundance: few
d_gene: NA
v_gene: TRBV19
j_gene: TRBJ2-7
len: 13
CDR3nt: TGTGCCAGTAGTATTCCTAAAATCTACGAGCAGTACTTC
CDR3aa: CASSIPKIYEQYF

abundance: NA
d_gene: NA
v_gene: TRBV20-1
j_gene: TRBJ2-3
len: 15
CDR3nt: TGCAGTGCTAGAGATCTTTTGGTGGGGCGAGATACGCAGTATTTT
CDR3aa: CSARDLLVGRDTQYF

abundance: NA
d_gene: TRBD1
v_gene: TRBV5-5
j_gene: TRBJ1-2
len: 17
CDR3nt: TGTGCCAGCAGCTCACCGGGACAGGGAATCTCTAACTATGGCTACACCTTC
CDR3aa: CASSSPGQGISNYGYTF

abundance: many
d_gene: TRBD1
v_gene: TRBV30
j_gene: TRBJ2-3
len: 14
CDR3nt: TGTGCCTGGAGTGTGGACAGGCGAACAGATACGCAGTATTTT
CDR3aa: CAWSVDRRTDTQYF

abundance: many
d_gene: TRBD2
v_gene: TRBV3-1
j_gene: TRBJ2-1
len: 13
CDR3nt: TGTGCCAGCAGCCCTACTAGCGGACGCGAGCAGTTCTTC
CDR3aa: CASSPTSGREQFF

abundance: many
d_gene: NA
v_gene: TRBV18
j_gene: TRBJ2-3
len: 19
CDR3nt: TGTGCCAGCTCACCACCGGGGGTTTTCCGGGGCAGGGCCCCAGATACGCAGTATTTT
CDR3aa: CASSPPGVFRGRAPDTQYF

abundance: many
d_gene: NA
v_gene: TRBV24-1
j_gene: TRBJ2-1
len: 13
CDR3nt: TGTGCCACCAGCACGGACTCCTACAATGAGCAGTTCTTC
CDR3aa: CATSTDSYNEQFF

abundance: few
d_gene: NA
v_gene: TRBV29-1
j_gene: TRBJ2-7
len: 13
CDR3nt: TGCAGCGTCAGATTGGACAAATTCTACGAGCAGTACTTC
CDR3aa: CSVRLDKFYEQYF

abundance: many
d_gene: TRBD2
v_gene: TRBV15
j_gene: TRBJ2-1
len: 15
CDR3nt: TGTGCCACCAGCAGTGTCAGACTAGCGGGGGAAGAGCAGTTCTTC
CDR3aa: CATSSVRLAGEEQFF

abundance: many
d_gene: NA
v_gene: TRBV5-8
j_gene: TRBJ2-3
len: 15
CDR3nt: TGTGCCAGCAGAAGACAGTCCTCTAGCACAGATACGCAGTATTTT
CDR3aa: CASRRQSSSTDTQYF

abundance: NA
d_gene: NA
v_gene: TRBV20-1
j_gene: TRBJ2-4
len: 13
CDR3nt: TGCAGTGCCACCGAAGGATTCAGTAACATTCAGTACTTC
CDR3aa: CSATEGFSNIQYF

abundance: many
d_gene: TRBD1
v_gene: TRBV28
j_gene: TRBJ1-2
len: 13
CDR3nt: TGTGCCAGCAATTCAGGGGGAATTTATGGCTACACCTTC
CDR3aa: CASNSGGIYGYTF

abundance: many
d_gene: TRBD2
v_gene: TRBV3-1
j_gene: TRBJ2-5
len: 20
CDR3nt: TGTGCCAGCAGCCAAGATACCGAAGCGGGGGGGCCTGGATACCAAGAGACCCAGTACTTC
CDR3aa: CASSQDTEAGGPGYQETQYF

abundance: many
d_gene: NA
v_gene: TRBV27
j_gene: TRBJ2-3
len: 15
CDR3nt: TGTGCCAGCAGTTTTTCTTCCTGGCAAGCAGATACGCAGTATTTT
CDR3aa: CASSFSSWQADTQYF

abundance: many
d_gene: NA
v_gene: TRBV13
j_gene: TRBJ1-6
len: 14
CDR3nt: TGTGCCAGCAGCACCGGGACTGGGAATTCACCCCTCCACTTT
CDR3aa: CASSTGTGNSPLHF